Sequencing of this T cell receptor beta chain was carried out in a study of shared clonotypes between healthy human individuals. The method was immunoSEQ multiplex PCR; TCRdb's version includes in-frame clones alone and lacks a portion of them. The table has 2 million to 2.5 million clones, 90% to 97% seen once. A remark on this clone: This CDR3 is also generated by other DNA sequences in the sample.

This CDR3 has 15 amino acids. V lost 6 bases to trimming and J lost 5 bases; unmatched junction nucleotides: 10. CDR1 is MNHNS and CDR2 is SASEGT in the germline V gene. This receptor was obtained from a man aged 18-30 years in good health. The sample was naive CD4+ T cells sorted from blood. Subset given: CD45RA+ positively selected. The V gene is TRBV6-1, the J gene TRBJ2-5; 9 nucleotides align to TRBD1. The CDR3 sequence is CASSPGQGWGETQYF. The CDR3 DNA reads as TGTGCCAGCAGCCCGGGACAGGGATGGGGGGAGACCCAGTACTTC.